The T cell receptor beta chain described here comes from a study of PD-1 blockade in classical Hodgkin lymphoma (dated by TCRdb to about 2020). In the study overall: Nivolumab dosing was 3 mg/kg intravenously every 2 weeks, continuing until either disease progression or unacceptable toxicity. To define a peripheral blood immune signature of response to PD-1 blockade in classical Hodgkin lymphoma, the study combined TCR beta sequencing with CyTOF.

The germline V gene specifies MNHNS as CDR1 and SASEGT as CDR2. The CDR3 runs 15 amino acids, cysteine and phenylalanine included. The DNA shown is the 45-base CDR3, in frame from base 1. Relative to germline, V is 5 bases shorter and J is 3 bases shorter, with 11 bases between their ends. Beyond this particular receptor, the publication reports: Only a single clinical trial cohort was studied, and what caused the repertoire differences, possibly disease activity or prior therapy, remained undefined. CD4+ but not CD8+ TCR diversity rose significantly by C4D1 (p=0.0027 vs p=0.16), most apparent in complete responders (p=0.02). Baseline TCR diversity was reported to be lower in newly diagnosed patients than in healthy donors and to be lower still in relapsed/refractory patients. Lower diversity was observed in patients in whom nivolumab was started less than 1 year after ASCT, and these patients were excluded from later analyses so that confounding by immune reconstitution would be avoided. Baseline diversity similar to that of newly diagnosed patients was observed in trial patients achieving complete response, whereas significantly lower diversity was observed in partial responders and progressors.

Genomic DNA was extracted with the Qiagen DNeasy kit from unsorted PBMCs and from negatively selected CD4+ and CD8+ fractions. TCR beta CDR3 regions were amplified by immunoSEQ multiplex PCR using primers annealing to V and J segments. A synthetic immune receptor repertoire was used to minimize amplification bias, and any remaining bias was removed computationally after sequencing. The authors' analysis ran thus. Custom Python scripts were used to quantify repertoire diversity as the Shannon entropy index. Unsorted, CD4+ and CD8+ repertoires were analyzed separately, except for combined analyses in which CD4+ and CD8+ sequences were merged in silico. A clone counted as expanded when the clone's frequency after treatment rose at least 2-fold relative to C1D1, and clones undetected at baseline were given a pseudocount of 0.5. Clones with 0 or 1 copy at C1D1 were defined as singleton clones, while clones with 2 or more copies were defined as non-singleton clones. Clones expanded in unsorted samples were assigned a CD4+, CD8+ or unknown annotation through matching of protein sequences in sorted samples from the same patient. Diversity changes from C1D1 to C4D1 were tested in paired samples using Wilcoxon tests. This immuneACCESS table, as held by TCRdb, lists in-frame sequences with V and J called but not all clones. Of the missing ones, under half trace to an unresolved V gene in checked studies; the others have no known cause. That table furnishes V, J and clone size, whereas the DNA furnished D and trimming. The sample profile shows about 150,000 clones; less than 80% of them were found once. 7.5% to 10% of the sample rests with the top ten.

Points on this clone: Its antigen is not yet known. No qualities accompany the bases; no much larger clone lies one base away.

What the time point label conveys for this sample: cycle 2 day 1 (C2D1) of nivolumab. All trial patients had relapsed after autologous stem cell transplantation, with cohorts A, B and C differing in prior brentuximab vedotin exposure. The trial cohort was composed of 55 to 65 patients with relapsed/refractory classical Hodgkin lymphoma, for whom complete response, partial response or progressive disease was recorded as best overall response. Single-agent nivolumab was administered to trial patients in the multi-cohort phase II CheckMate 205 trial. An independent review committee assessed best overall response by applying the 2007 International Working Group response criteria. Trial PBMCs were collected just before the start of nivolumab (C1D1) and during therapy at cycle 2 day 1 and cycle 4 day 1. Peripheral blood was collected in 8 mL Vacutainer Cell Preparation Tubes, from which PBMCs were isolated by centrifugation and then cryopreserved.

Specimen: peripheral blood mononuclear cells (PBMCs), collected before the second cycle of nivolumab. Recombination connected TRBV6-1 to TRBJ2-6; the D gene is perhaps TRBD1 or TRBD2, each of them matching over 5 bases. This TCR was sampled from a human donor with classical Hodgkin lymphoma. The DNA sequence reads TGTGCCAGCAGTTCCCAGGGAGATGGGGCCAACGTCCTGACTTTC. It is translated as CASSSQGDGANVLTF.